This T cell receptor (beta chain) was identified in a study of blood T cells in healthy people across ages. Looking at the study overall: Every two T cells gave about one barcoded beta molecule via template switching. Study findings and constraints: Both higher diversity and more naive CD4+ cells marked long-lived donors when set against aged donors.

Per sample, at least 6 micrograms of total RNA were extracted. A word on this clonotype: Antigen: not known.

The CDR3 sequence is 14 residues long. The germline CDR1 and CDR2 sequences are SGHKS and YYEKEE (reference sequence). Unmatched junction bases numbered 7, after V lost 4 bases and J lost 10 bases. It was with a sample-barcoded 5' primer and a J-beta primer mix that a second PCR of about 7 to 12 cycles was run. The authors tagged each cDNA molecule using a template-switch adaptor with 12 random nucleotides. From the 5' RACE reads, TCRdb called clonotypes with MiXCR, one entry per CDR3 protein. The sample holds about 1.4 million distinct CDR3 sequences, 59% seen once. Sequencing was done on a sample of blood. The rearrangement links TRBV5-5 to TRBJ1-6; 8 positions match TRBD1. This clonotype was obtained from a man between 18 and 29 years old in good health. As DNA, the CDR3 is TGTGCCAGCAGCCCACAGGGGGATGAGTCACCCCTCCACTTT. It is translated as CASSPQGDESPLHF.